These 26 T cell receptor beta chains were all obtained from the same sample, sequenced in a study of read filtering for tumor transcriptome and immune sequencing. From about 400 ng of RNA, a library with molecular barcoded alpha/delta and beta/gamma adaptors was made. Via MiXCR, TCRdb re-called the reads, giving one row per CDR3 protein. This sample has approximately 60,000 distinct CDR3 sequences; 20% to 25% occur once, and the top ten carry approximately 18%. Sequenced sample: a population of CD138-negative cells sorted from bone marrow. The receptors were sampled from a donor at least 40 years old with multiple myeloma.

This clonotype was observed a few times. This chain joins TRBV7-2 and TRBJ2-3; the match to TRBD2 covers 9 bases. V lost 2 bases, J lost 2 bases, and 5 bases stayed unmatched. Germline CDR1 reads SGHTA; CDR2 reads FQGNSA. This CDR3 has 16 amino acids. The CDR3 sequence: CASSLRLAGYTDTQYF. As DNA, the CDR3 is TGTGCCAGCAGCTTAAGGCTAGCGGGATACACAGATACGCAGTATTTT.

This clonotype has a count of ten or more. In nucleotides, the CDR3 is TGTGCCATCAGTCGTTCGGGAGTCGGGGAGACCCAGTACTTC. It translates to CAISRSGVGETQYF. The chain combines TRBV10-3 with TRBJ2-5; perhaps TRBD2 as D (6 bases). This CDR3 spans 14 amino acids. CDR1 and CDR2 (germline): ENHRY, SYGVKD. Between the trimmed V and J ends, which lost 5 bases and 5 bases, there was a span of 15 bases.

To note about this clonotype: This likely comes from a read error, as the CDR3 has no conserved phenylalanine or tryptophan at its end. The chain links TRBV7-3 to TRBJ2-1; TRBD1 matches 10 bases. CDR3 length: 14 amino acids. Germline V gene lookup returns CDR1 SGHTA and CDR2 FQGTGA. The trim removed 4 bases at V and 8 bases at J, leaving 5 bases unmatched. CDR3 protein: CASSWTGGGDEQFL. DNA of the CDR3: TGTGCCAGCAGCTGGACAGGGGGGGGCGATGAGCAGTTCCTC.

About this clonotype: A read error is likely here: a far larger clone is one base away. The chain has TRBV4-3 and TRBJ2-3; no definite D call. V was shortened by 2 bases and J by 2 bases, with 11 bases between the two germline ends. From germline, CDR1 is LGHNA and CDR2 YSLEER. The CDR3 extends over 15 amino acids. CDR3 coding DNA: TGCGCCAGCAGCCAAAAATGGGTATTCACAGATACGCAGTATTTT. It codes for CASSQKWVFTDTQYF.

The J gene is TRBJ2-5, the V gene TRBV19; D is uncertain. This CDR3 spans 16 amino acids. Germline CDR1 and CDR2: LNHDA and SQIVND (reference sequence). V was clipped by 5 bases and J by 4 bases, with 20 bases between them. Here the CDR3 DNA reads TGTGCCAGTAGTCCGGACCTAGTAGGGATTCGAGAGACCCAGTACTTC. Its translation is CASSPDLVGIRETQYF.

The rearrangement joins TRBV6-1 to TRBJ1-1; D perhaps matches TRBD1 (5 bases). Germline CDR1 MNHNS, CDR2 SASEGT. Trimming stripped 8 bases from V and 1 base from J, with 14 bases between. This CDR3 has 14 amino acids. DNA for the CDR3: TGTGCCAGCCCGAGGATAGGGGAGAACACTGAAGCTTTCTTT. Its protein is CASPRIGENTEAFF.

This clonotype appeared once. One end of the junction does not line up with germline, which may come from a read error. CDR3 DNA sequence: TGCGCCAGCAGCCAAGATATAGAGGAAAACTATGACTACACCTTC. Translated, it gives CASSQDIEENYDYTF. This chain uses TRBV4-1 with TRBJ1-2; D uncertain. Germline V lookup: CDR1 MGHRA, CDR2 YSYEKL. The CDR3 runs to 15 residues.

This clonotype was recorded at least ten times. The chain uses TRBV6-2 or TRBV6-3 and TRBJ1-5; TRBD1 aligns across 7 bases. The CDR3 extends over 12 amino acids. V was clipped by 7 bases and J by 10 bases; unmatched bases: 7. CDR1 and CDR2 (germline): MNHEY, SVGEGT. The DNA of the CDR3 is TGTGCCAGCACCCAGGGGGGACCCCCCCAGCATTTT. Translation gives CASTQGGPPQHF.

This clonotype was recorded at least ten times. This CDR3 is CSARGTGSILNTEAFF. The CDR3 bases are TGCAGTGCTAGAGGGACAGGCTCCATCCTGAACACTGAAGCTTTCTTT. V is TRBV20-1 and J is TRBJ1-1; 7 nucleotides line up with TRBD1. The CDR3 runs to 16 residues. Germline V lookup: CDR1 DFQATT, CDR2 SNEGSKA (reference sequence). The V and J ends lost 1 base and 0 bases, in that order; junction bases with no gene match: 8.

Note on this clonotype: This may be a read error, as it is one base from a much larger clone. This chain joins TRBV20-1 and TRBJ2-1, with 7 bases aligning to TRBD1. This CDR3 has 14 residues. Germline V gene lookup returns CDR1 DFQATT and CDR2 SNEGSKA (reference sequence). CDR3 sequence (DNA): TGCAGTGCCCCGCGACAGGGATCCTACAGTGAGCAGTTCTTC. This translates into CSAPRQGSYSEQFF.

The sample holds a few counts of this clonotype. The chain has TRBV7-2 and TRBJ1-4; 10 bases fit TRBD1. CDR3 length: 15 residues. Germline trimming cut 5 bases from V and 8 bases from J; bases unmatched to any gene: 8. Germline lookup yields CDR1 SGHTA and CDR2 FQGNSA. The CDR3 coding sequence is TGTGCCAGCAGCCCGGGACAGGGGCTATGGGAAAAACTGTTTTTT. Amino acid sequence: CASSPGQGLWEKLFF.

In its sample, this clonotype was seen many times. This CDR3 reads CSVVNLRGWTEAFF. CDR3 coding DNA: TGCAGCGTCGTTAACTTGAGGGGGTGGACTGAAGCTTTCTTT. The chain combines TRBV29-1 with TRBJ1-1; a possible D gene is TRBD1 (6 bases). Germline V CDR1 and CDR2: SQVTM, ANQGSEA. The V gene lost 6 bases and the J gene lost 5 bases, with 19 bases spanning the gap. The CDR3 runs to 14 residues.

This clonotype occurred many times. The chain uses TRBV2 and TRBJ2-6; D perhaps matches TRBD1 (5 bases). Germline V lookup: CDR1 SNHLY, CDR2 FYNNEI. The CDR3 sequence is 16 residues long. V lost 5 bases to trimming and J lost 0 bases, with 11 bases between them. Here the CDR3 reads CASSTDSFSGANVLTF. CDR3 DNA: TGTGCCAGCAGTACAGACAGTTTCTCTGGGGCCAACGTCCTGACTTTC.

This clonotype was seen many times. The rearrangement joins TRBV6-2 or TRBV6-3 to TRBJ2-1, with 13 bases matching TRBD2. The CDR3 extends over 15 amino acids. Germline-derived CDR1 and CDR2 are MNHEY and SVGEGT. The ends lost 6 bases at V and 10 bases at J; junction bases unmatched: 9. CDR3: CASSTRLAGGHEQFF. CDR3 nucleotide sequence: TGTGCCAGCAGCACTCGACTAGCGGGAGGACACGAGCAGTTCTTC.

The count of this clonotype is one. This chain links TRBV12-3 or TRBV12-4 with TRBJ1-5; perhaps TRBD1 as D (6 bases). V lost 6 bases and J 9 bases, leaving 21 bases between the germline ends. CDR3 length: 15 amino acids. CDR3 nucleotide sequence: TGTGCCAGCAGCCATCACCAAGGGGGGATCCGGCCCCAGCATTTT. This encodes CASSHHQGGIRPQHF.

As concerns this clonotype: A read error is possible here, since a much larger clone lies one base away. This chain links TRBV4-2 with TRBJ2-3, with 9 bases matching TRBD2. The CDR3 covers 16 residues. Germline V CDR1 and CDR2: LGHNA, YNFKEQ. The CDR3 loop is CASSQEAGGLTETQYF. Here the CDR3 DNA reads TGTGCCAGCAGCCAAGAAGCGGGGGGCCTCACAGAAACGCAGTATTTT.

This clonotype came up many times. The CDR3 bases are TGCAGTGCAACTGGACTAGCGGGGCGGTTTCATTACAATGAGCAGTTCTTC. It is translated as CSATGLAGRFHYNEQFF. V usage is TRBV20-1 and J usage is TRBJ2-1; 12 positions agree with TRBD2. CDR1 and CDR2 (germline): DFQATT, SNEGSKA (reference sequence). V dropped 6 bases and J dropped 4; count of bases not matched to a gene: 13. The CDR3 contains 17 residues.

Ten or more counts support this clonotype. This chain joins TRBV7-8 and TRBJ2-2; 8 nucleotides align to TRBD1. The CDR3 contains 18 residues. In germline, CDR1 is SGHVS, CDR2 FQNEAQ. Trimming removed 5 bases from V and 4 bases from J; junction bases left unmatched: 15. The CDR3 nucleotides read TGTGCCAGCAGCCCTCGTGGGGCAGGGGGCGTGAGCACCGGGGAGCTGTTTTTT. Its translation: CASSPRGAGGVSTGELFF.

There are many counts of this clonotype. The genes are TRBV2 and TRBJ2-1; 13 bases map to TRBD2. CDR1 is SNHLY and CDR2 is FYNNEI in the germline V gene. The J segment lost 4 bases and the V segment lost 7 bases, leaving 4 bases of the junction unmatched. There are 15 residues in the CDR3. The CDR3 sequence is CASTKGLAGYNEQFF. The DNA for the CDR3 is TGTGCCAGCACCAAGGGACTAGCGGGGTACAATGAGCAGTTCTTC.

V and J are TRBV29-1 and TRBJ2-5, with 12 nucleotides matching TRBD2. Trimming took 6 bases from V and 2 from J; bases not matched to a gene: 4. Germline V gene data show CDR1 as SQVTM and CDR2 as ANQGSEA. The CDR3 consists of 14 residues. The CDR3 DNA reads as TGCAGCGTGGAACTAGCGGGGGGACAAGAGACCCAGTACTTC. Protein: CSVELAGGQETQYF.

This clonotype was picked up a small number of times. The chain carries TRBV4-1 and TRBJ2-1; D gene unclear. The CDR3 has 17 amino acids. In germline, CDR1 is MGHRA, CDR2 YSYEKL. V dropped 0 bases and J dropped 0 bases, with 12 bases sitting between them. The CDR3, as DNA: TGCGCCAGCAGCCAAGATGTCGGCTACGACTCCTACAATGAGCAGTTCTTC. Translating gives CASSQDVGYDSYNEQFF.

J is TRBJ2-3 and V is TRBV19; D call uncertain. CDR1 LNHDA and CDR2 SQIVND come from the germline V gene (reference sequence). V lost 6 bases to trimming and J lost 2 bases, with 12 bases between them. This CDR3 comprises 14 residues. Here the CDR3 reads CASSWLWSTDTQYF. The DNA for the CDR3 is TGTGCCAGTAGCTGGTTGTGGTCCACAGATACGCAGTATTTT.

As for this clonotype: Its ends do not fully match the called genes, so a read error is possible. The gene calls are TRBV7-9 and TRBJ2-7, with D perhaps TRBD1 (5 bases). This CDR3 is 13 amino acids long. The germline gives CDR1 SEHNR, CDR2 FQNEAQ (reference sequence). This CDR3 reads CVSSLPTGFEQYF. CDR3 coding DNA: TGTGTCAGCAGCTTACCTACAGGCTTCGAGCAGTACTTC. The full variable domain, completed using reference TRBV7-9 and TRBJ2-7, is DTGVSQNPRHKITKRGQNVTFRCDPISEHNRLYWYRQTLGQGPEFLTYFQNEAQLEKSRLLSDRFSAERPKGSFSTLEIQRTEQGDSAMYLCVSSLPTGFEQYFGPGTRLTVT.

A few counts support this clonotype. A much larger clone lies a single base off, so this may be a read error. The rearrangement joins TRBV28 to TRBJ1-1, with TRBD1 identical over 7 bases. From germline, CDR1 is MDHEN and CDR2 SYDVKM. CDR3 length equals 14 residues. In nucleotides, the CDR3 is TGTGCCAGCAGTTTACGACAGGGTCACACTGGAGCTTTCTTT. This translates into CASSLRQGHTGAFF.

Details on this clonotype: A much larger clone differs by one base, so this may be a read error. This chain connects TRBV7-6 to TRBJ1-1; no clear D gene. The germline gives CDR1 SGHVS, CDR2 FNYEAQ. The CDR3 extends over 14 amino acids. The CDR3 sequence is CASSLGGMNIEAFF. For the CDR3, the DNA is TGTGCCAGCAGCTTAGGGGGTATGAACATTGAAGCTTTCTTT.

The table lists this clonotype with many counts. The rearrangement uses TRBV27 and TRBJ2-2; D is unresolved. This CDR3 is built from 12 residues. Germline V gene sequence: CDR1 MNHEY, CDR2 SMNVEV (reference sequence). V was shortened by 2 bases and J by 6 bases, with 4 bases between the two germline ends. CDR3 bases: TGTGCCAGCAGTTTACCCCCCGGGGAGCTGTTTTTT. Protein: CASSLPPGELFF.